This TCR beta chain was identified in a study of T cell responses to AZD1222 COVID-19 vaccine. Unmatched junction bases numbered 8, after V lost 0 bases and J lost 7 bases. The CDR3 runs 16 residues. Germline CDR1 and CDR2: LGHNA and YNFKEQ. Study-level points and caveats: Unmutated variant regions reportedly attract nearly half of all spike-specific TCRs. It was only 6 or 7 AZD1222 recipients who were seropositive at baseline.

Comment on this clone: Antigen unknown.

Measured with immunoSEQ multiplex PCR; TCRdb has only the in-frame clones, and not every one. This sample has just under 55,000 clones, with around 90% found just once. Sequencing was performed on peripheral blood, taken on day 0 of AZD1222 vaccination. The clonotype was recovered from an adult in good health. The rearrangement joins TRBV4-2 to TRBJ2-2; 7 bases fit TRBD1. The CDR3 loop reads CASSQDTAGGVGELFF. CDR3 in DNA: TGTGCCAGCAGCCAAGATACAGCAGGGGGAGTCGGGGAGCTGTTTTTT.